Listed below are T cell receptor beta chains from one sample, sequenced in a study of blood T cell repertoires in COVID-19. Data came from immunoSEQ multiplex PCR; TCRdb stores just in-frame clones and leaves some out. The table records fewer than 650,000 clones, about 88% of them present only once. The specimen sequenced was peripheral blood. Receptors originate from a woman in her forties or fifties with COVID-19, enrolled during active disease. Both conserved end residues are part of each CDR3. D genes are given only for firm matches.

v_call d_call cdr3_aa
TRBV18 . CASSPPSPRTDTQYF
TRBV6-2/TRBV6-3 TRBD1 CASSYGTGRDTQYF
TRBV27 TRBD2 CASSSRTSGRNEQFF
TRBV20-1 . CSALVSGELFF
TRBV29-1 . CSVEVGLDGYNEQFF
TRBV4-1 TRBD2 CASSQERGEDTQYF
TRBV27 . CASSFGQLYGYTF
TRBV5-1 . CASSLEDQGSSPLHF
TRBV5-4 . CASSSINRRSGDGYTF
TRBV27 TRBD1 CATMQGASTEAFF
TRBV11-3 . CASSITSNTEAFF
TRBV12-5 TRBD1 CASGDRGDLGNQPQHF
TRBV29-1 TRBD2 CSIGRKPGLEAVGEQFF
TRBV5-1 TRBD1 CASRTGTGGNEQYF
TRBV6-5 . CASSLGSYTDTQYF
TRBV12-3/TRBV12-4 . CASTKSPDTQYF
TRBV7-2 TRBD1 CASRSRQGSEQFF
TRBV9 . CASSVEVGPHGYTF
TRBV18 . CASSLLSEANYGYTF
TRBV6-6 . CASRLGGQGNTEAFF
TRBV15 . CATSRGVGAQTDTQYF
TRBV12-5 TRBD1 CASGGQGGTDTQYF
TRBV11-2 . CASSSLGGADTQYF
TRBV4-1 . CASSQGEATSNYGYTF
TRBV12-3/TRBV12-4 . CASSPTGYEQYF
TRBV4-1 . CASSQYQGPGNEQFF
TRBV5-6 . CASSRQGTLGKNIQYF
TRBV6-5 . CASSYFAGGGNSPLHF
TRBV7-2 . CASSPTGGRQPQHF
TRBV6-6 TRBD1 CASSTGTGAYYGYTF
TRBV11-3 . CASSRGGGMNTEAFF
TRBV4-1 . CASSQVPGYGYTF
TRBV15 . CATSGSKTSADTQYF
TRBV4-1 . CASSWEQVGGELFF
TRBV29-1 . CSVEVQGQETQYF
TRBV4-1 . CASSQQTPLITGELFF
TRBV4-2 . CASSRPLLSYNEQFF
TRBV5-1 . CASSSTGGPSEAFF
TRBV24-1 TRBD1 CATSETGTDYGYTF
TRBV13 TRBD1 CASSYDRADGYTF
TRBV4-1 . CASSPLQGPGELFF
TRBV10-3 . CATYDYGYEQYF
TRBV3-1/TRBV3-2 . CASSQTPETQYF
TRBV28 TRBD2 CASKVHGTSGGAYNEQFF
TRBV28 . CASTSPRGGRGSEQYF
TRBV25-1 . CASSPEGYQPQHF
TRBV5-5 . CASSPGTTRDQPQHF
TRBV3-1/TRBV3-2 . CATSQRQTSTDTQYF
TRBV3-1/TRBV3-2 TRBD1 CASSHPDRASYNEQFF
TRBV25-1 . CASSEAGSGNTIYF
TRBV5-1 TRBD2 CASSSGGAEDTQYF
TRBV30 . CAWSRSGGGTLHF
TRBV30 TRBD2 CAWSSYTSGGATEQFF
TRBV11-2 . CASSFPTRGGYTF